This T cell receptor (beta chain) comes out of a study of T cell repertoires in cytomegalovirus infection. Study summary: CMV infection and matching HLA type were both indicated by public TCR beta signatures. Findings and limits, study-wide: Cumulative frequency of public TCR beta families picked out carriers of CMV plus the relevant HLA. HLA-C-restricted CMV-specific TCR beta clonotypes prevailed in the ex vivo response.

This clonotype was picked up a small number of times. The antigen is unknown. CDR1 and CDR2 (germline): MNHEY, SVGEGT. Trimming left V 5 bases short and J 7 bases short, with 14 bases between. The CDR3 is 13 residues long. TCRdb used MiXCR to reprocess the reads, holding one entry per CDR3 protein. This table holds 650,000 to 850,000 distinct CDR3 sequences, almost 30% found once. The chain is built from TRBV6-2 or TRBV6-3 and TRBJ1-1; a weak D match, TRBD1 (6 bases). The sequenced sample was cultured CD8+ T cells from PBMCs, obtained from culture after CMV antigen stimulation. The source is a human donor in good health (CMV status not recorded). Some clones in this sample may be carry-over from other donors' samples. The CDR3 here is CASSRTAMIEAFF. The CDR3 DNA follows: TGTGCCAGCAGTCGGACAGCCATGATTGAAGCTTTCTTT.